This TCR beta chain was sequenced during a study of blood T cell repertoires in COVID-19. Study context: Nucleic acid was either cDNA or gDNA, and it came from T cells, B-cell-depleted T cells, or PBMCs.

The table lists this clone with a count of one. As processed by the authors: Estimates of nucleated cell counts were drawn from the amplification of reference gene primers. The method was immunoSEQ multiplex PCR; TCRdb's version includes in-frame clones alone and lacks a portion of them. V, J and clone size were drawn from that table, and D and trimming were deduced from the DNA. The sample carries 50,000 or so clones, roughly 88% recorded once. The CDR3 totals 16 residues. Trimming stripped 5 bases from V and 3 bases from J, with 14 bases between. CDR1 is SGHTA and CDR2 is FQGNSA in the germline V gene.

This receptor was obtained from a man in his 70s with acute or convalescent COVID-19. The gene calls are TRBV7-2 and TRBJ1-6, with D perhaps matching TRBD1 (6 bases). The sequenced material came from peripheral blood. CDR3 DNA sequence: TGTGCCAGCAGCCTCAGAGGACAGAGCTATAATTCACCCCTCCACTTT. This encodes CASSLRGQSYNSPLHF.